This is a list of T cell receptor beta chains from one sample in a study of T cell changes during pregnancy in multiple sclerosis. The repertoire was sequenced with immunoSEQ multiplex PCR; TCRdb's copy has only in-frame clones and lacks some. The data contain about 51,000 clones, just over 90% of them singletons. The sequencing here drew on peripheral blood, taken in the second trimester of pregnancy. These receptors all come from a female donor with multiple sclerosis, enrolled in a pregnancy study. CDR3s include the opening cysteine and the closing phenylalanine or tryptophan. Fields, in order: V gene, J gene, D gene, clone size, CDR3 protein, CDR3 DNA. The D gene is left open where the match is weak. Some rows mark clone size as missing; the rest say once, few, many or name a class of expanded clone.

TRBV28	TRBJ1-2	-	-	CATLQGPSGYTF	TGTGCCACCCTACAGGGACCAAGTGGCTACACCTTC
TRBV28	TRBJ1-1	TRBD1	-	CASSIRTGASTEAFF	TGTGCCAGCAGTATCCGGACAGGGGCATCGACTGAAGCTTTCTTT
TRBV6-6	TRBJ2-1	-	-	CASSYGHNEQFF	TGTGCCAGCAGTTACGGGCACAATGAGCAGTTCTTC
TRBV6-1	TRBJ2-7	-	-	CASSEEVGQGGYEQYF	TGTGCCAGCAGTGAAGAAGTTGGTCAGGGGGGCTACGAGCAGTACTTC
TRBV7-2	TRBJ2-7	-	-	CASSLMGQAINSYEQYF	TGTGCCAGCAGCTTAATGGGCCAGGCAATCAACTCCTACGAGCAGTACTTC
TRBV12-5	TRBJ2-3	-	-	CASGPLGTTKSGTDTQYF	TGTGCTAGTGGTCCCTTGGGGACAACTAAAAGTGGCACAGATACGCAGTATTTT
TRBV5-4	TRBJ2-7	-	-	CASSFGLLLEQYF	TGTGCCAGCAGCTTCGGACTTCTCCTAGAGCAGTACTTC
TRBV13	TRBJ2-3	-	-	CASREVTGRDGSHTQYF	TGTGCCAGCAGAGAAGTAACAGGGCGTGATGGGTCCCATACGCAGTATTTT
TRBV9	TRBJ2-2	TRBD2	-	CASSVTGTSSTTGELFF	TGTGCCAGCAGCGTCACCGGGACTAGCTCGACCACCGGGGAGCTGTTTTTT
TRBV7-2	TRBJ2-5	TRBD2	-	CASSSSSGREETQYF	TGTGCCAGCAGCTCTTCCAGCGGGAGGGAAGAGACCCAGTACTTC
TRBV7-9	TRBJ2-3	TRBD1	-	CASSPKPGGKIYTQYF	TGTGCCAGCAGCCCAAAACCAGGGGGAAAGATTTATACGCAGTATTTT
TRBV25-1	TRBJ2-1	-	-	CASSEYEVASSYNEQFF	TGTGCCAGCAGTGAATATGAAGTAGCAAGCTCCTACAATGAGCAGTTCTTC
TRBV6-5	TRBJ2-5	TRBD2	-	CASSFVAGHQETQYF	TGTGCCAGCAGTTTCGTAGCGGGGCACCAAGAGACCCAGTACTTC
TRBV4-3	TRBJ1-1	-	-	CASSQAKGLRKSTEAFF	TGCGCCAGCAGCCAAGCTAAGGGGTTAAGGAAGAGCACTGAAGCTTTCTTT
TRBV19	TRBJ2-3	-	-	CASSMWDMGERDTQYF	TGTGCCAGTAGTATGTGGGACATGGGGGAGAGGGATACGCAGTATTTT
TRBV7-2	TRBJ2-4	-	-	CASSPAGIAKNIQYF	TGTGCCAGCAGCCCCGCGGGAATAGCCAAAAACATTCAGTACTTC
TRBV29-1	TRBJ1-1	-	once	CSVGEDLATEAFF	TGCAGCGTTGGGGAGGACTTGGCCACTGAAGCTTTCTTT
TRBV5-1	TRBJ2-2	-	-	CASSLGLGASAGELFF	TGCGCCAGCAGCTTGGGCTTAGGGGCTTCCGCCGGGGAGCTGTTTTTT
TRBV30	TRBJ1-5	TRBD1	once	CAWSTGQPDQPQHF	TGTGCCTGGAGTACGGGACAGCCAGATCAGCCCCAGCATTTT
TRBV30	TRBJ2-2	-	-	CAWSSAFGSENTGELFF	TGTGCCTGGAGTAGCGCCTTCGGTAGCGAGAACACCGGTGAATTGTTTTTT
TRBV27	TRBJ1-5	-	-	CASSPSNQPQHF	TGTGCCAGCAGTCCAAGCAATCAGCCCCAGCATTTT
TRBV6-1	TRBJ2-3	TRBD2	-	CASSSRGLAGDTQYF	TGTGCCAGCAGTTCCCGGGGACTAGCTGGAGATACGCAGTATTTT
TRBV19	TRBJ2-3	TRBD2	few	CASSIRGEGSDTQYF	TGTGCCAGTAGTATCCGGGGGGAGGGTTCAGATACGCAGTATTTT
TRBV5-5	TRBJ2-3	-	-	CASSFQSTDTQYF	TGTGCCAGCAGCTTCCAAAGCACAGATACGCAGTATTTT
TRBV4-3	TRBJ2-7	TRBD2	-	CASSQERAGGPQYF	TGCGCCAGCAGCCAAGAAAGAGCGGGAGGGCCACAGTACTTC
TRBV11-2	TRBJ1-1	-	medium-sized	CASSDRDKEDTEAFF	TGTGCCAGCAGCGACCGGGACAAGGAGGACACTGAAGCTTTCTTT
TRBV9	TRBJ2-1	TRBD2	-	CASSYRLAGGPGDEQFF	TGTGCCAGCAGCTATCGACTAGCGGGAGGGCCGGGCGATGAGCAGTTCTTC
TRBV11-2	TRBJ2-7	TRBD2	-	CASSFPTLEREGVSYEQYF	TGTGCCAGCAGCTTCCCTACCCTGGAGCGGGAGGGAGTCTCCTACGAGCAGTACTTC
TRBV28	TRBJ2-3	-	once	CASSFTGTSTDTQYF	TGTGCCAGCAGTTTCACCGGGACTAGCACAGATACGCAGTATTTT
TRBV9	TRBJ1-1	-	-	CASSVGSRNTEAFF	TGTGCCAGCAGCGTAGGGAGCAGGAACACTGAAGCTTTCTTT
TRBV12-5	TRBJ2-3	TRBD2	-	CASGPRTSGFLGDTQYF	TGTGCTAGTGGTCCCCGGACTAGCGGGTTCCTAGGGGATACGCAGTATTTT
TRBV7-9	TRBJ2-2	TRBD2	-	CASRELAGGHIGELFF	TGTGCCAGCAGAGAGCTAGCGGGAGGGCATATCGGGGAGCTGTTTTTT
TRBV2	TRBJ2-7	TRBD2	-	CASSMSGLAGGLGAYEQYF	TGTGCCAGCAGTATGAGTGGACTAGCGGGAGGCTTGGGGGCCTACGAGCAGTACTTC
TRBV6-4	TRBJ2-2	-	-	CASSDSETGELFF	TGTGCCAGCAGTGACTCGGAGACCGGGGAGCTGTTTTTT
TRBV20-1	TRBJ2-2	-	-	CSAPSSGELFF	TGCAGTGCTCCCTCGTCGGGGGAGCTGTTTTTT
TRBV10-3	TRBJ2-1	-	-	CAISESQGGGNEQFF	TGTGCCATCAGTGAGTCGCAGGGAGGGGGAAATGAGCAGTTCTTC
TRBV9	TRBJ2-6	TRBD2	-	CASSVAAGGLTSGANVLTF	TGTGCCAGCAGCGTAGCAGCGGGAGGGCTAACCTCTGGGGCCAACGTCCTGACTTTC
TRBV9	TRBJ1-3	TRBD1	-	CASSVGQGDSGNTIYF	TGTGCCAGCAGCGTAGGACAGGGGGACTCTGGAAACACCATATATTTT
TRBV19	TRBJ1-5	-	-	CASSPTTNSNQPQHF	TGTGCCAGTAGCCCCACGACAAATAGCAATCAGCCCCAGCATTTT
TRBV5-1	TRBJ2-1	-	-	CASKFESVGWNEQFF	TGCGCCAGCAAGTTCGAGAGCGTTGGGTGGAATGAGCAGTTCTTC
TRBV6-5	TRBJ1-1	-	-	CASSGGQLNTEAFF	TGTGCCAGCAGTGGAGGACAGTTGAACACTGAAGCTTTCTTT